Detailed here is one T cell receptor beta chain. Its matching antigen is unknown. Germline V gene sequence: CDR1 MNHNS, CDR2 SASEGT. V trimming: 7 bases; J trimming: 1 base; junction bases outside the gene matches: 8. CDR3 length equals 15 residues. This sample is drawn from a study of cytomegalovirus exposure and HLA in healthy donors. Overall study findings and caveats: Most CMV-associated TCR beta chains appeared HLA-restricted in a later analysis.

60 Vbeta and 13 Jbeta primers were used in PCR. Clones were read by immunoSEQ multiplex PCR, and TCRdb kept only the in-frame ones, dropping some. Altogether about 210,000 clones are present, approximately 80% being singletons, with the ten largest covering roughly an eighth. Sequencing was carried out using PBMCs. The chain recombines TRBV6-1 with TRBJ2-5; the match to TRBD2 covers 8 bases. The sequence came from a woman aged 25 to 39 in good health and CMV-seropositive. The CDR3 protein is CASTQGLATQETQYF. The CDR3 coding sequence is TGTGCCAGCACTCAAGGACTAGCCACCCAAGAGACCCAGTACTTC.